Below, one TCR beta chain is given with its context. Profiling relied on immunoSEQ multiplex PCR, and the TCRdb table lists in-frame clones only, not all of them. The sample comprises about 140,000 clones, more than 75% of which are singletons, and around 40% rests with the top ten. This specimen comes from a study of blood T cell repertoires in COVID-19. CDR3 length: 11 amino acids. CDR1 and CDR2 from the germline V gene are SGHNT and YYREEE (reference sequence). The V end was cut by 3 bases, the J end by 1 base, with 2 bases between. This chain links TRBV5-4 with TRBJ2-7; D gene ambiguous. The receptor was isolated from a man in his fifties or sixties who had recovered from COVID-19. The specimen sequenced was peripheral blood. CDR3 protein: CASSSSYEQYF. The CDR3 DNA follows: TGTGCCAGCAGCTCTTCCTACGAGCAGTACTTC.